These 32 T cell receptor beta chains came from one sample sequenced in a study of blood T cell repertoires in COVID-19. The repertoire was sequenced with immunoSEQ multiplex PCR; TCRdb's copy has only in-frame clones and lacks some. The table has approximately 300,000 clones, more than 70% seen once; the top ten hold around 1.5%. The sequencing input was peripheral blood. These receptor sequences come from a woman in her 50s with acute or convalescent COVID-19.

This clone was found once. CDR3 in DNA: TGTGCCAGCAGCTTAGGAGGCAGCTCTGGGGCCAACGTCCTGACTTTC. Translating gives CASSLGGSSGANVLTF. The V call is TRBV7-2, the J call TRBJ2-6; D ambiguous. CDR1 and CDR2 (germline): SGHTA, FQGNSA. The CDR3 has 16 amino acids. With 1 base removed from V and 0 bases from J, the gap between germline ends came to 7 bases.

The chain couples TRBV7-9 to TRBJ1-2, with D possibly being TRBD1 (6 bases). Germline lookup yields CDR1 SEHNR and CDR2 FQNEAQ (reference sequence). The CDR3 runs 12 residues. The ends were cut back, 5 bases at V and 8 bases at J, with 12 bases in the middle. The CDR3 sequence is CASSTSTGGYTF. CDR3 sequence (DNA): TGTGCCAGCAGCACCTCGACAGGAGGCTACACCTTC. Based on the CDR3 plus reference TRBV7-9 and TRBJ1-2, the full variable domain is DTGVSQNPRHKITKRGQNVTFRCDPISEHNRLYWYRQTLGQGPEFLTYFQNEAQLEKSRLLSDRFSAERPKGSFSTLEIQRTEQGDSAMYLCASSTSTGGYTFGSGTRLTVV.

The chain has TRBV9 and TRBJ1-6; D not certain. This CDR3 contains 15 residues. V gave up 0 bases and J gave up 7 bases, with 11 bases separating them. Per the germline V gene, CDR1 is SGDLS and CDR2 is YYNGEE. The CDR3 sequence is CASSVEPTENSPLHF. In DNA form, the CDR3 reads TGTGCCAGCAGCGTAGAACCAACAGAAAATTCACCCCTCCACTTT.

This clone turned up a few times. This sequence joins TRBV5-1 and TRBJ1-2; no firm D call. The CDR3 is made up of 13 amino acids. CDR1 SGHRS and CDR2 YFSETQ come from the germline V gene. V was cut by 3 bases and J by 4 bases, with 10 bases left in between. For the CDR3, the DNA is TGCGCCAGCAGCTACTCGACTGCCTATGGCTACACCTTC. Translation: CASSYSTAYGYTF.

V is TRBV5-1 and J is TRBJ2-5; 7 bases align to TRBD2. CDR3 length: 14 amino acids. CDR1 and CDR2 (germline): SGHRS, YFSETQ. Trimming at V came to 5 bases and at J to 4 bases, leaving 8 bases not matched to a gene. This chain's CDR3 is CASSRGDGSETQYF. The CDR3 DNA reads TGCGCCAGCAGTCGGGGGGACGGGTCAGAGACCCAGTACTTC. Combining the CDR3 with reference TRBV5-1 and TRBJ2-5 gives the whole variable domain KAGVTQTPRYLIKTRGQQVTLSCSPISGHRSVSWYQQTPGQGLQFLFEYFSETQRNKGNFPGRFSGRQFSNSRSEMNVSTLELGDSALYLCASSRGDGSETQYFGPGTRLLVL.

Only a few counts were recorded for this clone. The chain joins TRBV3-1 (or the pseudogene TRBV3-2) to TRBJ2-3, with 9 bases lining up with TRBD2. V gave up 4 bases and J gave up 6 bases; unmatched junction bases: 8. CDR1 is LGHDT and CDR2 is YNNKEL in the germline V gene (reference sequence). This CDR3 contains 15 residues. The CDR3 sequence: CASSLAAGGPDTQYF. The CDR3 DNA follows: TGTGCCAGCAGCCTGGCGGCGGGAGGGCCGGATACGCAGTATTTT.

The chain couples TRBV15 to TRBJ2-1, with TRBD2 matching 8 bases. Germline-derived CDR1 and CDR2 are LNHNV and YYDKDF (reference sequence). After removal of 7 bases from V and 8 bases from J, the junction contained 10 bases not matched to a gene. The CDR3 sequence is 14 residues long. The chain's CDR3 is CATTRGGRSDEQFF. Here the CDR3 DNA reads TGTGCCACCACCCGGGGGGGGAGGTCTGATGAGCAGTTCTTC.

This chain links TRBV3-1 (or the pseudogene TRBV3-2) with TRBJ2-3; no clear D. The V end was cut by 1 base, the J end by 0 bases, with 5 bases between. The CDR3 covers 14 residues. Germline lookup yields CDR1 LGHDT and CDR2 YNNKEL (reference sequence). This CDR3 reads CASSQVSSTDTQYF. The CDR3 nucleotides are TGTGCCAGCAGCCAAGTCTCGAGCACAGATACGCAGTATTTT.

The CDR3 sequence is CASSLRQGISVRANYGYTF. CDR3 sequence (DNA): TGTGCCAGCAGTCTTCGACAGGGAATAAGCGTCAGGGCTAACTATGGCTACACCTTC. The genes are TRBV28 and TRBJ1-2; 7 bases align to TRBD1. This CDR3 comprises 19 residues. The germline V gene has CDR1 MDHEN and CDR2 SYDVKM. Trimming removed 5 bases from V and 0 bases from J; junction bases left unmatched: 18.

V usage is TRBV5-5 and J usage is TRBJ2-7; 8 positions agree with TRBD1. Trimming cost V 5 bases and J 3 bases; bases outside gene matches: 19. This CDR3 contains 18 residues. Per the germline V gene, CDR1 is SGHKS and CDR2 is YYEKEE (reference sequence). DNA for the CDR3: TGTGCCAGCAGAGCTGAAGGGGCAGGGGGCCCCCGCCGCTACGAGCAGTACTTC. As protein: CASRAEGAGGPRRYEQYF.

The V call is TRBV18, the J call TRBJ1-1, with 7 bases lining up with TRBD1. CDR1 and CDR2 from the germline V gene are KGHSH and LQKENI. The J segment lost 0 bases and the V segment lost 6 bases, leaving 7 bases of the junction unmatched. The CDR3 runs 15 residues. The CDR3 loop is CASSVNRGMNTEAFF. The CDR3 coding sequence is TGTGCCAGCTCCGTAAACAGGGGAATGAACACTGAAGCTTTCTTT.

V usage is TRBV24-1 and J usage is TRBJ2-3; 14 nucleotides line up with TRBD2. This CDR3 comprises 17 residues. Losses at the gene ends were 3 bases for V and 2 bases for J; bases not matched to a gene: 3. Germline values: CDR1 KGHDR, CDR2 SFDVKD. Written as DNA, the CDR3 is TGTGCCACCAGTGATCCGGGACTAGCGGGAGCCACAGATACGCAGTATTTT. Translating gives CATSDPGLAGATDTQYF.

This clone showed up just once. In DNA, the CDR3 is TGTGCCAGCAGTCCTTGGGACAGACACCGGGAGACCCAGTACTTC. This translates into CASSPWDRHRETQYF. The gene calls are TRBV27 and TRBJ2-5; 7 nucleotides align to TRBD1. J gave up 5 bases and V 5 bases, and 11 bases lay outside the gene matches. Germline lookup yields CDR1 MNHEY and CDR2 SMNVEV (reference sequence). The CDR3 runs 15 residues.

This chain joins TRBV4-1 and TRBJ2-1; the match to TRBD1 covers 11 bases. The CDR3 length is 17 residues. Per the germline V gene, CDR1 is MGHRA and CDR2 is YSYEKL. J lost 7 bases, V lost 0 bases, and 8 bases had no gene match. CDR3 sequence reads: CASSQDHGTGGVNEQFF. Here the CDR3 DNA reads TGCGCCAGCAGCCAAGATCATGGGACAGGGGGTGTTAATGAGCAGTTCTTC.

The rearrangement links TRBV9 to TRBJ2-3, with 7 positions matching TRBD2. The V gene end was trimmed by 6 bases and the J gene end by 8 bases; junction bases not matched to a gene: 15. Germline V lookup: CDR1 SGDLS, CDR2 YYNGEE. The CDR3 has 15 residues. The CDR3 coding sequence is TGTGCCAGCAATCCGGGGACTAACACAGATTCTACGCAGTATTTT. Its protein product is CASNPGTNTDSTQYF.

The chain joins TRBV10-3 to TRBJ1-1; a possible D gene is TRBD1 (6 bases). CDR1 and CDR2 (germline): ENHRY, SYGVKD. V lost 6 bases to trimming and J lost 1 base, with 9 bases between them. The length of the CDR3 is 13 residues. CDR3 DNA: TGTGCCATCAGCGGACAGAGGAACACTGAAGCTTTCTTT. It yields the protein CAISGQRNTEAFF.

The rearrangement joins TRBV10-3 to TRBJ1-4, with TRBD1 as a possible D gene (5 bases). The CDR3 is made up of 12 amino acids. Trimming shortened V by 4 bases and J by 7 bases, and 7 bases separated the two germline ends. Germline-derived CDR1 and CDR2 are ENHRY and SYGVKD. The CDR3: CAISAGGEKLFF. CDR3 DNA: TGTGCCATCAGTGCGGGGGGTGAAAAACTGTTTTTT.

This clone was seen once. The V gene is TRBV7-9, the J gene TRBJ1-3, with a tentative D call TRBD1 (5 bases). Trimming took 0 bases from V and 3 from J, leaving 9 bases between them. The CDR3 is 15 residues long. Germline V gene data show CDR1 as SEHNR and CDR2 as FQNEAQ (reference sequence). CDR3 protein: CASSLASGGGNTIYF. The CDR3 DNA sequence: TGTGCCAGCAGCTTAGCCTCGGGGGGTGGAAACACCATATATTTT. The full variable domain, in which reference TRBV7-9 and TRBJ1-3 provide the parts outside the CDR3, is DTGVSQNPRHKITKRGQNVTFRCDPISEHNRLYWYRQTLGQGPEFLTYFQNEAQLEKSRLLSDRFSAERPKGSFSTLEIQRTEQGDSAMYLCASSLASGGGNTIYFGEGSWLTVV.

The CDR3 coding sequence is TGTGCCACCAGCAGAGACGCTTCATTTGAGGCAACTAATGAAAAACTGTTTTTT. Translation gives CATSRDASFEATNEKLFF. The chain couples TRBV15 to TRBJ1-4; D is undetermined. CDR1 and CDR2 (germline): LNHNV, YYDKDF (reference sequence). This CDR3 is 18 amino acids long. V was shortened by 0 bases and J by 0 bases, with 14 bases between the two germline ends.

The rearrangement joins TRBV6-2 or TRBV6-3 to TRBJ1-5; 8 bases match TRBD1. CDR1 and CDR2 from the germline V gene are MNHEY and SVGEGT. J gave up 7 bases and V 0 bases, and 11 bases lay outside the gene matches. The CDR3 is made up of 17 amino acids. This CDR3 reads CASSYSPHSGGGQPQHF. Written as DNA, the CDR3 is TGTGCCAGCAGTTACTCGCCCCATTCAGGGGGCGGCCAGCCCCAGCATTTT.

The chain combines TRBV18 with TRBJ1-1; 7 nucleotides line up with TRBD1. V was clipped by 6 bases and J by 5 bases; unmatched bases: 15. The length of the CDR3 is 16 residues. Germline V lookup: CDR1 KGHSH, CDR2 LQKENI. Written as DNA, the CDR3 is TGTGCCAGCTCGGGGGGACAGCCGAAATCATCAACTGAAGCTTTCTTT. Translated, it gives CASSGGQPKSSTEAFF.

The rearrangement uses TRBV7-9 and TRBJ2-7, with 11 positions matching TRBD1. CDR3 length: 15 amino acids. J gave up 6 bases and V 5 bases, and 9 bases lay outside the gene matches. The germline CDR1 and CDR2 sequences are SEHNR and FQNEAQ (reference sequence). The CDR3 is CASSPTGQGAREQYF. The CDR3 nucleotides read TGTGCCAGCAGCCCCACAGGACAGGGGGCTCGCGAGCAGTACTTC.

V gene TRBV5-1 combines with J gene TRBJ2-7; TRBD1 aligns across 12 bases. After removal of 0 bases from V and 4 bases from J, the junction contained 8 bases not matched to a gene. CDR1 SGHRS and CDR2 YFSETQ come from the germline V gene. The CDR3 spans 17 residues. The CDR3 here is CASSLVPGTGGGYEQYF. The CDR3 DNA reads TGCGCCAGCAGCTTGGTACCCGGGACAGGGGGCGGGTACGAGCAGTACTTC.

The chain recombines TRBV6-5 with TRBJ2-1, with 11 bases aligning to TRBD1. CDR3 size: 16 residues. Per the germline V gene, CDR1 is MNHEY and CDR2 is SVGAGI. With V trimmed by 4 bases and J by 4 bases, 6 bases remained unmatched. CDR3 amino acids: CASSSSGTGGYNEQFF. CDR3 in DNA: TGTGCCAGCAGTTCTTCCGGGACAGGGGGATACAATGAGCAGTTCTTC.

The chain couples TRBV4-2 to TRBJ1-2; unclear D gene. This CDR3 has 15 amino acids. Between the trimmed V and J ends, which lost 0 bases and 4 bases, there was a span of 12 bases. The V gene's germline CDR1 is LGHNA and CDR2 YNFKEQ. The CDR3 DNA sequence: TGTGCCAGCAGCCAAGAACAAACAAGGAGCTATGGCTACACCTTC. Translating gives CASSQEQTRSYGYTF.

This rearrangement joins TRBV4-1 to TRBJ2-5, with TRBD2 matching 14 bases. CDR1 MGHRA and CDR2 YSYEKL come from the germline V gene. This CDR3 is built from 18 residues. The junction had 5 bases not matched to a gene; V was cut back by 0 bases and J by 2 bases. The CDR3 region is CASSQDRLAGGVQETQYF. DNA for the CDR3: TGCGCCAGCAGCCAAGATCGACTAGCGGGAGGGGTACAAGAGACCCAGTACTTC.

This chain connects TRBV27 to TRBJ1-5; TRBD1 agrees at 10 bases. Germline V gene data show CDR1 as MNHEY and CDR2 as SMNVEV (reference sequence). There are 15 residues in the CDR3. The trim removed 5 bases at V and 6 bases at J, leaving 7 bases unmatched. CDR3 residues: CASSPLTGGRQPQHF. For the CDR3, the DNA is TGTGCCAGCAGTCCCCTGACAGGGGGCCGTCAGCCCCAGCATTTT.

The CDR3 DNA follows: TGTGCCAGCAGTTTTGCGCGCAATCAGCCCCAGCATTTT. Translation: CASSFARNQPQHF. The chain combines TRBV27 with TRBJ1-5; D ambiguous. This CDR3 has 13 residues. With 3 bases removed from V and 2 bases from J, the gap between germline ends came to 5 bases. Germline V lookup: CDR1 MNHEY, CDR2 SMNVEV (reference sequence).

V and J are TRBV4-3 and TRBJ2-1; D not certain. Germline V gene sequence: CDR1 LGHNA, CDR2 YSLEER. V lost 2 bases and J 8 bases, leaving 10 bases between the germline ends. This CDR3 contains 13 residues. This CDR3 is CASSQSVWYEQFF. The DNA of the CDR3 is TGCGCCAGCAGCCAATCGGTCTGGTATGAGCAGTTCTTC.

V gene TRBV5-4 combines with J gene TRBJ2-2; TRBD1 agrees at 9 bases. Germline CDR1 and CDR2: SGHNT and YYREEE (reference sequence). J was trimmed by 4 bases and V by 3 bases; bases with no gene match: 7. The CDR3 has 16 amino acids. This CDR3 reads CASSSGQGSGTGELFF. The CDR3 DNA sequence: TGTGCCAGCAGCTCCGGACAGGGGTCTGGCACCGGGGAGCTGTTTTTT.

V is TRBV5-4 and J is TRBJ1-2, with D tentatively TRBD1 (6 bases). V was pared by 4 bases and J by 4 bases, with 8 bases between. The CDR3 has 12 amino acids. Germline CDR1 is SGHNT and CDR2 is YYREEE (reference sequence). CDR3 sequence reads: CASSADSYGYTF. The CDR3 DNA sequence: TGTGCCAGCAGCGCGGACAGCTATGGCTACACCTTC.

A single count supports this clone. The chain is built from TRBV5-5 and TRBJ2-1; D is possibly TRBD1 (6 bases). Per germline, CDR1 SGHKS and CDR2 YYEKEE (reference sequence). The V gene lost 0 bases and the J gene lost 6 bases, with 7 bases spanning the gap. The CDR3 is 13 amino acids. DNA of the CDR3: TGTGCCAGCAGCTTGGCCAGGGGCAATGAGCAGTTCTTC. As protein: CASSLARGNEQFF.